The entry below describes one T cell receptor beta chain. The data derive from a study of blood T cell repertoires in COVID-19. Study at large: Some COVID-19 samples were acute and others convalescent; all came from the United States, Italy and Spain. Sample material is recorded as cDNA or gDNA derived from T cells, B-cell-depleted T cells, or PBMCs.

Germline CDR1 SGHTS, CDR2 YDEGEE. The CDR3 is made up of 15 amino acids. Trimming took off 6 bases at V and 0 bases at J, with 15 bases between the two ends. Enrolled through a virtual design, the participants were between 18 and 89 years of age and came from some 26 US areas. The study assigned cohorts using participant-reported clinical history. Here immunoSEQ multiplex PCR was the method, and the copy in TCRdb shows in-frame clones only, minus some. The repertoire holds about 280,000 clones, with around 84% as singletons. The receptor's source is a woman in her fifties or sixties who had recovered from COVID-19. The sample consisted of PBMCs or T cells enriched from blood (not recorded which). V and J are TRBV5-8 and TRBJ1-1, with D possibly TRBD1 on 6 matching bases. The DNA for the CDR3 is TGTGCCAGCAACCGGGACACTCCTATGAACACTGAAGCTTTCTTT. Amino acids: CASNRDTPMNTEAFF.